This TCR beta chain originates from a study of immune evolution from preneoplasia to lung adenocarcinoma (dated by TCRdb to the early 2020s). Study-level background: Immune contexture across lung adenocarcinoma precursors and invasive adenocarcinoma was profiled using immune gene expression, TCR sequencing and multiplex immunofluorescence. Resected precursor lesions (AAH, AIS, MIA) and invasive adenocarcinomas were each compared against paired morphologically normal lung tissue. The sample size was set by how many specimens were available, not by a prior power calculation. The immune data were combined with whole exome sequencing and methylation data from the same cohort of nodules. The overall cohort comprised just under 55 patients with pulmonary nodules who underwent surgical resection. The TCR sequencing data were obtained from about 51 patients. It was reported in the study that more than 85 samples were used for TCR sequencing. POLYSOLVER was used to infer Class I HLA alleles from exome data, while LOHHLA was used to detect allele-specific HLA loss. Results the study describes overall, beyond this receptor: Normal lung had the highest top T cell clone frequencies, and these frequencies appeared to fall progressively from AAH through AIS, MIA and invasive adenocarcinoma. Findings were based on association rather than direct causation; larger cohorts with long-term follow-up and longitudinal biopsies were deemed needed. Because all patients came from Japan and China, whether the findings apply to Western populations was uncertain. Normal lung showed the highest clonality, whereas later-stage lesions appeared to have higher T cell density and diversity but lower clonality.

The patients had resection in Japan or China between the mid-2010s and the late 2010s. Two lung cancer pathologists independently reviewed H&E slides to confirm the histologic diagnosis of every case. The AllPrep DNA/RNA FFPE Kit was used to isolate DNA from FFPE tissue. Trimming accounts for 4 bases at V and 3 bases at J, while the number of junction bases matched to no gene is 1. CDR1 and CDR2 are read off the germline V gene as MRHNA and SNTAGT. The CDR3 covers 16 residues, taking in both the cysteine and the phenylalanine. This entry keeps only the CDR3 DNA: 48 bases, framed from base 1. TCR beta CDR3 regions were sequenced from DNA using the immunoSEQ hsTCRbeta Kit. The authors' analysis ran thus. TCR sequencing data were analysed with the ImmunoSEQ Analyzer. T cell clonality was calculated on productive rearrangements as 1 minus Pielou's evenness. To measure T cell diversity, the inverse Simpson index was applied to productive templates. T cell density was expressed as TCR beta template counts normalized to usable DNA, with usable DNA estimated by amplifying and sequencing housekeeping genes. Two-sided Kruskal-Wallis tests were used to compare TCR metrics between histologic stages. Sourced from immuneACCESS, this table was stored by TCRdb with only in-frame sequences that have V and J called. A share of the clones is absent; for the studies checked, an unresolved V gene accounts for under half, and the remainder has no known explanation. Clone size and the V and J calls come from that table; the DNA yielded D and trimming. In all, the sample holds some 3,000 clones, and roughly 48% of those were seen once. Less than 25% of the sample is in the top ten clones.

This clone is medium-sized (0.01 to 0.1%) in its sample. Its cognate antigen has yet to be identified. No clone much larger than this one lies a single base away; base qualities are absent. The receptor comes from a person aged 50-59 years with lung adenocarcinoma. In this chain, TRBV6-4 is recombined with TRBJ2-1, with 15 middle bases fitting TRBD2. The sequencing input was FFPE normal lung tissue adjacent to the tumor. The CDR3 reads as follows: CASSGTSGGDYNEQFF. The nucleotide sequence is TGTGCCAGCAGTGGGACTAGCGGGGGGGACTACAATGAGCAGTTCTTC.